This T cell receptor (beta chain) was recorded in a study of cytomegalovirus exposure and HLA in healthy donors. Findings and caveats of the study: It was 150 or so TCR beta chains that were listed as cytomegalovirus-associated. A later analysis associated around 17,000 TCR beta sequences with HLA alleles at a 0.05 false discovery rate. In a later analysis, V- and J-gene trimming of beta chains associated with a DCLRE1C missense variant, replicated independently. The study had only CMV serostatus as immune exposure information.

Turning to this clone: Its target is unknown.

The PCR employed 60 Vbeta primers together with 13 Jbeta primers. This table comes from immunoSEQ multiplex PCR, and its TCRdb copy is limited to in-frame clones, with some not included. The sample contains around 140,000 clones, more than 70% of which appear only once. The clonotype was recovered from a woman between 55 and 75 years old in good health and CMV-seronegative. Specimen: PBMCs.

The CDR3 DNA reads as TGTGCCAGCAGCGTTTACGGACAGGGCCTCCAAGAGACCCAGTACTTC. It codes for CASSVYGQGLQETQYF. This chain joins TRBV9 and TRBJ2-5; 8 nucleotides line up with TRBD1. The CDR3 loop spans 16 amino acids. In germline, CDR1 is SGDLS, CDR2 YYNGEE. V lost 2 bases to trimming and J lost 1 base; unmatched junction nucleotides: 7.